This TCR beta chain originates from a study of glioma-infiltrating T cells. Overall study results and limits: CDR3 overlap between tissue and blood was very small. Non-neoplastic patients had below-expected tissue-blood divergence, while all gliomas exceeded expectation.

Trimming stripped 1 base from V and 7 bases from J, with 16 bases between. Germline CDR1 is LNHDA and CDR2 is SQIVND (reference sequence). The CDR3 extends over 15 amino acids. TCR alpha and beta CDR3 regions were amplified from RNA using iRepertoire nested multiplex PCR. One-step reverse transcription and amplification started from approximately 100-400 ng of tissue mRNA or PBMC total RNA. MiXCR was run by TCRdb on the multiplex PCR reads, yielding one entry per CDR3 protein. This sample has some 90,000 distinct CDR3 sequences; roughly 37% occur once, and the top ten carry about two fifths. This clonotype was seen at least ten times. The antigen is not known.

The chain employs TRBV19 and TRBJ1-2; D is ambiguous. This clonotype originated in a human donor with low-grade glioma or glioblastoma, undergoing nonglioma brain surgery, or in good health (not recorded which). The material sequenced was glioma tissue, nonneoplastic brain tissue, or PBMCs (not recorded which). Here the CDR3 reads CASSIALGRTSGYTF. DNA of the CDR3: TGTGCCAGTAGTATAGCGCTGGGTCGGACGTCTGGCTACACCTTC.